The present entry profiles one T cell receptor (beta chain) with its context. It has no known antigen specificity. No per-base quality is available; no much larger clone lies one base away. This specimen comes from a study of cytomegalovirus exposure and HLA in healthy donors (dated by TCRdb to about 2017). With regard to the full study: The 550 to 750 repertoires of the first cohort and the 95 to 150 validation repertoires were produced on the same platform, according to a later analysis. The study was designed to test whether signatures of past pathogen exposure could be identified by cataloging public T cell receptors. To predict cytomegalovirus infection status, the study brought together high-throughput TCR immunosequencing, statistical association of individual TCRs with disease status, and machine learning. Along with the roughly 700-subject first cohort, a separate validation cohort of around 120 different subjects was used.

Study-wide findings and limitations: It was suggested by the authors that the approach could potentially be generalized to other disease states and immunological phenotypes. Cytomegalovirus status was reported to be diagnosed by the classifier with high specificity and sensitivity in both the original and validation cohorts. A total of around 150 TCR beta chains were listed by the study as associated with cytomegalovirus. In vitro tests confirmed that a few of the cytomegalovirus-associated TCR beta chains recognize cytomegalovirus antigens. Of the cluster scores, 90% to 95% were above 0 in a later analysis, which found that TCRs clustered in the first cohort also tended to co-occur in the 120 validation repertoires. A later analysis had no HLA typing for the validation cohort, so co-occurrence there was scored across all 120 or so repertoires. Most TCR sequences were observed very rarely across donors, whereas some public TCRs were present in many individuals.

The donors were included in the validation cohort of approximately 130 subjects, a group kept apart from the roughly 690-subject first cohort. For CDR1 and CDR2, the germline V gene (reference sequence) lists SGHNT and YYREEE. The CDR3 starts with the cysteine, ends with the phenylalanine, and has 16 residues. Here the CDR3 DNA is all that survives: 48 bases in frame from base 1. Clipping removes 4 bases from V and 3 bases from J, with 12 as the unmatched junction base count. Receptor libraries were prepared by the immunoSEQ multiplex PCR assay. Per the authors' processing: A statistical classification framework was built to diagnose cytomegalovirus status from the catalog of TCR beta chain sequences. This is the immuneACCESS table as TCRdb keeps it, with only in-frame sequences that have V and J called. A part of the clones is gone; compared with another copy, unresolved V genes explain less than half, and the rest is unexplained. That table furnishes V, J and clone size, whereas the DNA furnished D and trimming. In all, the sample holds more than 110,000 clones, and 85% to 90% of those were seen once. 7% to 9% of the sample goes to the ten largest clones.

This chain is built from TRBV5-4 and TRBJ2-7; TRBD2 lines up with 8 middle nucleotides. The clonotype was recovered from a woman aged 18-35 years in good health and CMV-seropositive. Sequenced input: PBMCs. The CDR3 reads CASSQSLTGGSYEQYF. At the DNA level, the sequence is TGTGCCAGCAGCCAGAGCCTGACGGGGGGGAGCTACGAGCAGTACTTC.